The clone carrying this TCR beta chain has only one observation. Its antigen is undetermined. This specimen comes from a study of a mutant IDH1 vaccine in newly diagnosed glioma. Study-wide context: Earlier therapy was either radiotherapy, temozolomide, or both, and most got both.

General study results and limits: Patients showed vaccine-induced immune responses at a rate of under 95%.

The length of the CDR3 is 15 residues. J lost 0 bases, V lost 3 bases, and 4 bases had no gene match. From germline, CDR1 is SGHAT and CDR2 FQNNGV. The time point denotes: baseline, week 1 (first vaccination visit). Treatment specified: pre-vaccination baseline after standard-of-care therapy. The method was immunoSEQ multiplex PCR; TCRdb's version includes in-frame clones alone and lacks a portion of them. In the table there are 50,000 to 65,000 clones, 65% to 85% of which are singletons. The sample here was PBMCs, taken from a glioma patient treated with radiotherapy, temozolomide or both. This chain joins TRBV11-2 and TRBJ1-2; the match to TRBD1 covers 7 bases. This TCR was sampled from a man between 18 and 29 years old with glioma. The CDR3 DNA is TGTGCCAGCAGCTTTCCAGGGGGAACTAACTATGGCTACACCTTC. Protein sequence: CASSFPGGTNYGYTF.